This T cell receptor beta chain was recorded in a study of cytomegalovirus exposure and HLA in healthy donors. At the level of the study: Most genotyped donors, around 86% of about 430, had Caucasian-associated genetic ancestry. Study outcomes and limitations: According to a later analysis, donors in an Asian-associated ancestry cluster reportedly had fewer N-insertions than the roughly 720-donor mean.

PCR was performed using 60 Vbeta and 13 Jbeta primers. Generated by immunoSEQ multiplex PCR, the TCRdb table keeps only in-frame clones and is missing some. Of fewer than 200,000 clones listed, more than 80% are singletons. Donors had nominal health at sampling but likely had unrecorded immune exposures. As concerns this clone: As yet, its antigen is unknown.

The TCR originated in a boy between 10 and 17 years old in good health and CMV-seronegative. The source material was PBMCs.

The DNA for the CDR3 is TGTGCCAGCAGCTTAGCAGGGGGCGATGAAAAACTGTTTTTT. Translation gives CASSLAGGDEKLFF. The chain links TRBV7-2 to TRBJ1-4; 7 positions match TRBD1. The germline CDR1 and CDR2 sequences are SGHTA and FQGNSA. V gave up 0 bases and J gave up 6 bases; unmatched junction bases: 1. This CDR3 is built from 14 residues. Variable domain in full (rest from reference TRBV7-2 and TRBJ1-4): GAGVSQSPSNKVTEKGKDVELRCDPISGHTALYWYRQSLGQGLEFLIYFQGNSAPDKSGLPSDRFSAERTGGSVSTLTIQRTQQEDSAVYLCASSLAGGDEKLFFGSGTQLSVL.